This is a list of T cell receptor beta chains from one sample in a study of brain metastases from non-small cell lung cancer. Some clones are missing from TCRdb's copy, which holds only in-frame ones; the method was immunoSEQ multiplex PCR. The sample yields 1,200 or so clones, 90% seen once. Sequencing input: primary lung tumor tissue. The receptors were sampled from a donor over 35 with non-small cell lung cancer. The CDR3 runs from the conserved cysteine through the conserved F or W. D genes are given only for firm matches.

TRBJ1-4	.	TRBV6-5	CASSLDGTNEKLFF
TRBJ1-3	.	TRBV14	CASSQGGSENTIYF
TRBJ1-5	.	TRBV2	CASTPRGRRNQPQHF
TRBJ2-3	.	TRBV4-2	CASSRLRRGIASTDTQYF
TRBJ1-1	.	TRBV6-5	CASSHADTGTEAFF
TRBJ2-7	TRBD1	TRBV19	CASTGTGVREQYF
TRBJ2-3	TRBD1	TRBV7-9	CASSARDRGSTDTQYF
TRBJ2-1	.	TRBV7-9	CASSLSGDHNEQFF
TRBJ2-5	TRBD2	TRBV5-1	CASSPAGGHETQYF
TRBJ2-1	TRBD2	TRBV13	CASSWLAGYNEQFF
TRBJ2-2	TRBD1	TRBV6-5	CASTLDREGELFF
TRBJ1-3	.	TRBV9	CASSVKGNAGAGNTIYF
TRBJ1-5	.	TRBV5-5	CASSLEGARGDQPQHF
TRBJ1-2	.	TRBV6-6	CASGPGSSYGYTF
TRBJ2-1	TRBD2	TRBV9	CASSTGLAGNEQFF
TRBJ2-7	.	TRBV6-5	CATSGESYEQYF
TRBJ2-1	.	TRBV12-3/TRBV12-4	CASSTGYEQFF
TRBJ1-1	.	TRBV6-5	CASSYLGNTEAFF
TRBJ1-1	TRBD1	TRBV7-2	CASSLLTGWNTEAFF
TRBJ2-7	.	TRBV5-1	CASSLEDGYEQYF
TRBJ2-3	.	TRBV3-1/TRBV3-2	CASSQRGVRDTDTQYF
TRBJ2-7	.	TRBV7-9	CASSMGTGADYEQYF
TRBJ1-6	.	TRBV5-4	CASSLKGNSPLHF
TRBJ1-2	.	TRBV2	CASSAPQGPLGGYTF
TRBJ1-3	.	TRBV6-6	CASSPPGVGSGNTIYF
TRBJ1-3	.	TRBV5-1	CASSSEPNSGNTIYF
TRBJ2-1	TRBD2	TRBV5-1	CASSLNSGASYNEQFF
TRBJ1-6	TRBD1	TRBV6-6	CASKDREHSPLHF
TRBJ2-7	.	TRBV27	CASSPRWLNEQYF
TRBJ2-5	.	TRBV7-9	CASSPPSAGQETQYF
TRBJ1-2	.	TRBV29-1	CSVEEEDGVYGYTF
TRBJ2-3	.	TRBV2	CASKAITDTQYF
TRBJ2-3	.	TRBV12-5	CASGLSTSSTDTQYF
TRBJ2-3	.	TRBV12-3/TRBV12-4	CASSLARQTQYF
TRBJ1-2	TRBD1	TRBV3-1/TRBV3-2	CASGGQGAYGYTF
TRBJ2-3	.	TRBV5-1	CASSLGAGTDTQYF